The clone carrying this T cell receptor (beta chain) was observed at least ten times. The source of the sample is a study of T cells after yellow fever vaccination. The CDR3 sequence is 15 residues long. The junction had 7 bases not matched to a gene; V was cut back by 4 bases and J by 4 bases. Germline V gives CDR1 SGHRS, CDR2 YFSETQ. A single record per CDR3 protein comes from TCRdb applying MiXCR to the 5' RACE reads. The sample contains just under 600,000 distinct CDR3 sequences, roughly 12% of which appear only once. Source: PBMCs, taken on the day of the yellow fever booster vaccination. This TCR was recovered from a man aged 25 to 40 who received the YFV17D yellow fever vaccine. This chain links TRBV5-1 with TRBJ2-7; 11 nucleotides align to TRBD1. CDR3 bases: TGCGCCAGCAGCGGCCGGGACAGGGGGAGTTACGAGCAGTACTTC. Its translation: CASSGRDRGSYEQYF.